This T cell receptor beta chain is drawn from a study of shared T cell receptors in the human thymus. Measured with immunoSEQ multiplex PCR; TCRdb has only the in-frame clones, and not every one. The sample comprises 700,000 or so clones, approximately 83% of which are singletons, and under 0.012% rests with the top ten. The CDR3 runs to 18 residues. In germline, CDR1 is GTSNPN, CDR2 SVGIG (reference sequence). The junction had 10 bases not matched to a gene; V was cut back by 0 bases and J by 1 base. These data were likewise used in another study, on human thymus T cells. From that study: What appeared biased in thymic and blood repertoires was the usage of V and J genes.

Sequencing used thymocytes. The chain carries TRBV30 and TRBJ2-1; 9 nucleotides line up with TRBD1. The receptor was isolated from a girl less than two years old with a congenital heart defect. Here the CDR3 DNA reads TGTGCCTGGAGTGTCAGGACAGGGGAAAATCCTTCCTACAATGAGCAGTTCTTC. This gives the protein CAWSVRTGENPSYNEQFF.